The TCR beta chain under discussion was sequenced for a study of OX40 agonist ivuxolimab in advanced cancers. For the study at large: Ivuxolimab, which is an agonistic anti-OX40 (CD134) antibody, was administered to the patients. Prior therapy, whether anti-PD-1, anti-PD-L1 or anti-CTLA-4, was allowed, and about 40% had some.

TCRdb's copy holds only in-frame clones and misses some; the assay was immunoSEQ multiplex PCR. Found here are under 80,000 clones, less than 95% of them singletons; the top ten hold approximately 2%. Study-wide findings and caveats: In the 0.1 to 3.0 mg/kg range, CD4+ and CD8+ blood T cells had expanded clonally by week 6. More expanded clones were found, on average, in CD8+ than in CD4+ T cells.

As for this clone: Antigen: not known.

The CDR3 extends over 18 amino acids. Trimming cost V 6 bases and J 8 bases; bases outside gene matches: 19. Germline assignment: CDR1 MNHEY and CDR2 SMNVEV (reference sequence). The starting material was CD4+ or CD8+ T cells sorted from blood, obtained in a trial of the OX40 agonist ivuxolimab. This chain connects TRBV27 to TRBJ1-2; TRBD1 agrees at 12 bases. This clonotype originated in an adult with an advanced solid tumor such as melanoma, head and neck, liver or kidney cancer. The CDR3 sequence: CASSRGGTGGASPQGYTF. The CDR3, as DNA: TGTGCCAGCAGCCGAGGGGGGACAGGGGGCGCATCCCCTCAGGGCTACACCTTC.